These 21 T cell receptor beta chains originate from one sample sequenced in a study of regulatory T cells in long-lasting Graves disease. Libraries of TCR beta came from iRepertoire HTBI primers plus Arm-PCR of CDR3 regions. TCRdb re-analysed the multiplex PCR reads in MiXCR, keeping a single row per CDR3 protein. The data show around 250,000 distinct CDR3 sequences, around 18% seen once. Time point: newly diagnosed GD, antithyroid drugs for less than 3 months. Preparation of the TCR library used RNA extracted from PBMCs. The same data also went into a second study, on T cells in Graves' hyperthyroidism and ophthalmopathy.

The sample here was peripheral blood mononuclear cells (PBMCs), taken at new diagnosis, from a patient treated with antithyroid drugs. These receptors were obtained from a woman under 40 with Graves disease.

This clonotype appeared many times. The V gene is TRBV10-3, the J gene TRBJ2-2; D is possibly TRBD2 (5 bases). Trimming cost V 4 bases and J 2 bases, with 5 bases left between them. CDR1 is ENHRY and CDR2 is SYGVKD in the germline V gene. This CDR3 contains 13 residues. CDR3 sequence reads: CAISGTNTGELFF. The CDR3 nucleotides are TGTGCCATCAGTGGGACTAACACCGGGGAGCTGTTTTTT.

There are many counts of this clonotype. The chain links TRBV7-2 to TRBJ1-2; D not certain. Between the trimmed V and J ends, which lost 2 bases and 0 bases, there was a span of 16 bases. The CDR3 loop spans 17 amino acids. Germline V gene data show CDR1 as SGHTA and CDR2 as FQGNSA. CDR3 in amino acids: CASSLFTRQRANYGYTF. The CDR3 DNA sequence: TGTGCCAGCAGCTTATTTACCCGGCAGCGAGCTAACTATGGCTACACCTTC.

This clonotype showed up many times. V gene TRBV11-2 combines with J gene TRBJ1-1, with D unresolved. The CDR3 loop spans 17 amino acids. Germline CDR1 SGHAT, CDR2 FQNNGV. The V end lost 2 bases, the J end lost 0 bases, and 16 bases lay between the germline ends. The CDR3 coding sequence is TGTGCCAGCAGCTTAACTCGCGGTATCGGCATGAACACTGAAGCTTTCTTT. Amino acids: CASSLTRGIGMNTEAFF.

The V and J genes are TRBV11-2 and TRBJ2-7, with 8 positions matching TRBD2. V was clipped by 2 bases and J by 7 bases; unmatched bases: 7. Germline lookup yields CDR1 SGHAT and CDR2 FQNNGV. This CDR3 is built from 14 residues. CDR3 nucleotide sequence: TGTGCCAGCAGCTTAAATCCGGGAGGGCCGGAGCAGTACTTC. It translates to CASSLNPGGPEQYF.

This clonotype showed up many times. The DNA of the CDR3 is TGTGCCAGCAGTTACTCGGATCCCGGTGGGGGCTACGAGCAGTACTTC. Its translation: CASSYSDPGGGYEQYF. V usage is TRBV6-2 or TRBV6-3 and J usage is TRBJ2-7; D possibly matches TRBD1 or TRBD2 (5 bases each). Trimming left V 0 bases short and J 3 bases short, with 15 bases between. The CDR3 is 16 residues long. CDR1 is MNHEY and CDR2 is SVGEGT in the germline V gene.

This clonotype has ten or more counts. The V gene is TRBV9, the J gene TRBJ1-4; maybe TRBD1 (6 bases). The ends were cut back, 3 bases at V and 0 bases at J, with 9 bases in the middle. From germline, CDR1 is SGDLS and CDR2 YYNGEE. CDR3 size: 15 residues. Here the CDR3 DNA reads TGTGCCAGCAGCGCGGACAGCGCAACTAATGAAAAACTGTTTTTT. Its translation: CASSADSATNEKLFF.

This clonotype appeared many times. The chain combines TRBV12-5 with TRBJ1-1; D is unresolved. This CDR3 has 14 residues. Germline CDR1 and CDR2: LGHNT and FRNRAP. V shed 1 base and J shed 5 bases, with 11 bases lying between them. The CDR3, as DNA: TGTGCTAGTGGTTTGGACTACGGCAAGACTGAAGCTTTCTTT. Protein product: CASGLDYGKTEAFF.

This clonotype was counted ten times or more. The chain recombines TRBV20-1 with TRBJ2-5; a weak D match, TRBD1 (6 bases). The CDR3 is 13 residues long. Germline V gives CDR1 DFQATT, CDR2 SNEGSKA (reference sequence). V was cut by 3 bases and J by 2 bases, with 10 bases left in between. CDR3 sequence: CSASEGTQETQYF. DNA for the CDR3: TGCAGTGCTAGTGAGGGGACACAAGAGACCCAGTACTTC.

Details on this clonotype: This clone may be a read error of a much larger clone one base away. The chain employs TRBV12-3 or TRBV12-4 and TRBJ1-1; D ambiguous. The CDR3 length is 12 residues. The CDR3 bases are TGTGCCTGCAGTTACCGGGGAGTAGAAGCTTTCTTT. Translated, it gives CACSYRGVEAFF.

This clonotype has ten or more counts. This sequence joins TRBV28 and TRBJ2-1, with no clear D. Trimming removed 2 bases from V and 2 bases from J, with 10 bases in between. CDR1 is MDHEN and CDR2 is SYDVKM in the germline V gene. The CDR3 spans 15 residues. The CDR3 coding sequence is TGTGCCAGCAGTTTAAAGACACGACCCTACAATGAGCAGTTCTTC. Amino acids: CASSLKTRPYNEQFF.

This clonotype was observed at least ten times. The chain recombines TRBV12-3 or TRBV12-4 with TRBJ1-6, with D possibly matching TRBD1 (5 bases). This CDR3 comprises 12 residues. V was pared by 6 bases and J by 16 bases, with 16 bases between. This CDR3 is CASSRDSQSLHF. CDR3 in DNA: TGTGCCAGCAGCCGGGACTCTCAATCGCTCCACTTT.

In this sample, this clonotype turned up many times. The rearrangement uses TRBV28 and TRBJ1-2, with D hard to call. V lost 8 bases, J lost 2 bases, and 12 bases lay in between. This CDR3 has 13 residues. Per germline, CDR1 MDHEN and CDR2 SYDVKM. CDR3 loop: CASYTGMNYGYTF. The CDR3 bases are TGTGCCAGCTATACCGGTATGAACTATGGCTACACCTTC.

The rearrangement links TRBV3-1 to TRBJ1-3, with D uncertain. Germline V gene data show CDR1 as LGHDT and CDR2 as YNNKEL (reference sequence). The CDR3 is made up of 14 amino acids. V dropped 1 base and J dropped 2 bases, with 6 bases sitting between them. This CDR3 is CASSQVSTGNTIYF. The CDR3 coding sequence is TGTGCCAGCAGCCAAGTTTCGACTGGAAACACCATATATTTT.

The table lists this clonotype with many counts. The chain carries TRBV4-1 and TRBJ2-5, with D possibly being TRBD1 (6 bases). The length of the CDR3 is 13 residues. The germline V gene has CDR1 MGHRA and CDR2 YSYEKL. V was shortened by 3 bases and J by 1 base, with 6 bases between the two germline ends. As DNA, the CDR3 is TGCGCCAGCAGCCACAGGGGCCAAGAGACCCAGTACTTC. As protein: CASSHRGQETQYF.

Concerning this clonotype itself: Being one base from a much bigger clone, this may be a read error. The chain employs TRBV12-5 and TRBJ2-1; 8 bases fit TRBD1. CDR3 length: 14 residues. Germline V CDR1 and CDR2: LGHNT, FRNRAP. The ends lost 9 bases at V and 10 bases at J; junction bases unmatched: 14. In nucleotides, the CDR3 is TGTGCTAGAATCGGACAGGGATACTCCTACGAGCAGTTCTTC. It yields the protein CARIGQGYSYEQFF.

Comment on this clonotype: The junction departs from the called germline gene at one end, perhaps through a read error. The V and J genes are TRBV12-5 and TRBJ2-1, with D possibly TRBD2 on 5 matching bases. The germline V gene has CDR1 LGHNT and CDR2 FRNRAP. The CDR3 is 17 amino acids. CDR3 region: CASALSIGSGWYNEQSF. CDR3 sequence (DNA): TGTGCTAGTGCTTTGTCCATTGGGAGTGGTTGGTACAATGAGCAGTCCTTC.

The chain links TRBV5-1 to TRBJ2-5; 8 positions agree with TRBD2. Germline V gene data show CDR1 as SGHRS and CDR2 as YFSETQ. The CDR3 is 16 residues long. The V gene end was trimmed by 2 bases and the J gene end by 4 bases; junction bases not matched to a gene: 10. CDR3 in amino acids: CASSFGGRIDRETQYF. In DNA form, the CDR3 reads TGCGCCAGCAGCTTCGGCGGGAGGATAGATCGAGAGACCCAGTACTTC.

This clonotype was seen just once. This chain links TRBV9 with TRBJ2-5; 7 nucleotides align to TRBD1. Germline values: CDR1 SGDLS, CDR2 YYNGEE. V shed 4 bases and J 5 bases; nucleotides not matched to a gene: 8. This CDR3 region has 14 residues. The DNA for the CDR3 is TGTGCCAGCAGCTCGGGACAGCCGGGGGAGACCCAGTACTTC. Translating gives CASSSGQPGETQYF.

This clonotype has a count of ten or more. The chain recombines TRBV20-1 with TRBJ2-1; 14 nucleotides match TRBD2. The V gene's germline CDR1 is DFQATT and CDR2 SNEGSKA (reference sequence). The CDR3 runs 15 residues. V lost 5 bases to trimming and J lost 5 bases; unmatched junction nucleotides: 5. The CDR3 is CSASGLAGGNNEQFF. For the CDR3, the DNA is TGCAGTGCTTCCGGACTAGCGGGGGGTAACAATGAGCAGTTCTTC.

This clonotype showed up just a few times. This sequence joins TRBV6-2 or TRBV6-3 and TRBJ2-1, with D unresolved. Trimming stripped 7 bases from V and 8 bases from J, with 15 bases between. The CDR3 totals 13 residues. Germline values: CDR1 MNHEY, CDR2 SVGEGT. CDR3 in amino acids: CASTQSVDDEQFF. For the CDR3, the DNA is TGTGCCAGCACCCAGTCCGTGGACGATGAGCAGTTCTTC.

The sample holds a few counts of this clonotype. This clone may be a read error of a much larger clone one base away. The chain couples TRBV20-1 to TRBJ2-5, with 9 nucleotides matching TRBD2. CDR1 DFQATT and CDR2 SNEGSKA come from the germline V gene (reference sequence). V was pared by 0 bases and J by 11 bases, with 13 bases of the junction left unmatched. This CDR3 spans 15 amino acids. The CDR3: CSARDPSGGRYEQYF. The CDR3 region has the DNA TGCAGTGCTAGAGATCCCAGCGGGGGGCGGTATGAGCAGTACTTC.